This entry is about one T cell receptor beta chain. Its target is unknown. These data are taken from a study of chemoradiotherapy in HPV16-positive cancers. Study findings and constraints: HPV-specific T cells were functionally defined from only a couple of HPV16-positive patients. Candidate HPV-specific clones and E7-related TCR motifs grew in tumor during treatment.

TCRdb's copy holds only in-frame clones and misses some; the assay was immunoSEQ multiplex PCR. This repertoire shows roughly 34,000 clones, about 88% found once; its top ten account for 2.1%. Germline assignment: CDR1 MNHEY and CDR2 SVGAGI. The CDR3 totals 14 residues. J gave up 7 bases and V 6 bases, and 7 bases lay outside the gene matches. Over chemoradiotherapy, repertoires were sampled more than once. The sequence was collected from a human donor with HPV-associated anogenital cancer. The source material was blood, sampled from a patient who underwent chemoradiotherapy. This sequence joins TRBV6-5 and TRBJ2-1; TRBD1 matches 9 bases. The CDR3 region is CASRDRGFWNEQFF. DNA of the CDR3: TGTGCCAGCAGGGACAGGGGTTTTTGGAATGAGCAGTTCTTC.